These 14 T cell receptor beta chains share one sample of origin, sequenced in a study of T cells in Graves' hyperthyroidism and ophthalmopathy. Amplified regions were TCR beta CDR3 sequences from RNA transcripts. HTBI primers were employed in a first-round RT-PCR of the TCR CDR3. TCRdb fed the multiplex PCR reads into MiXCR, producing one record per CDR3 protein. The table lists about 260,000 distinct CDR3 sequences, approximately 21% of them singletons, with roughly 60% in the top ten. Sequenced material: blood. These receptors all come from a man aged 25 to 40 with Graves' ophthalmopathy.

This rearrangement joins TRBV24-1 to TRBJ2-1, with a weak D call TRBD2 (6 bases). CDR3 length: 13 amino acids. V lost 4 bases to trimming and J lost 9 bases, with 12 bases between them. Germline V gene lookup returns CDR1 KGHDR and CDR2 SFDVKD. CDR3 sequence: CATSEGRRPEQFF. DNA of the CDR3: TGTGCCACCAGTGAAGGGAGGCGCCCTGAGCAGTTCTTC.

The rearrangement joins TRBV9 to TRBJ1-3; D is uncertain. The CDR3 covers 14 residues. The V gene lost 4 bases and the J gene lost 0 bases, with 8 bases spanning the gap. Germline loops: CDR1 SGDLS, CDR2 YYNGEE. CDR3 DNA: TGTGCCAGCAGCTCCGGGCGCTCTGGAAACACCATATATTTT. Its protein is CASSSGRSGNTIYF.

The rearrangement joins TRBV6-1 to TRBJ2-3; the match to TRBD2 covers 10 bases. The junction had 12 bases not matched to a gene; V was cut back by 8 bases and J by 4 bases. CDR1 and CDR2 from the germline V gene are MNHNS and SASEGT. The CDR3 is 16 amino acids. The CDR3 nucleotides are TGTGCCAGCTCGGAAGATGTAGCGGGAGGTCCAGATACGCAGTATTTT. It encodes CASSEDVAGGPDTQYF.

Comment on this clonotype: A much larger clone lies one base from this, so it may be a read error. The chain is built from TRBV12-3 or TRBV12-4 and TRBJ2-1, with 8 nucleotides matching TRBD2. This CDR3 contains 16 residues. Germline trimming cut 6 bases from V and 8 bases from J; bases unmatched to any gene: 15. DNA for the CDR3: TGTGCCAGCAGCTTGAGGGATAGCGGGAAGTACCATGAGCAGTTCTTC. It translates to CASSLRDSGKYHEQFF.

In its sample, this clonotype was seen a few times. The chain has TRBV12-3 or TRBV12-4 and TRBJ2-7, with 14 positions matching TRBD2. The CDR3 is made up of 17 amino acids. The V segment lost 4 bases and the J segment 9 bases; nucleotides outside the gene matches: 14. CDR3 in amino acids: CASSSRLAGGRAAAQYF. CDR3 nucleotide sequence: TGTGCCAGCAGTTCGAGACTAGCGGGAGGGAGGGCTGCGGCGCAGTACTTC.

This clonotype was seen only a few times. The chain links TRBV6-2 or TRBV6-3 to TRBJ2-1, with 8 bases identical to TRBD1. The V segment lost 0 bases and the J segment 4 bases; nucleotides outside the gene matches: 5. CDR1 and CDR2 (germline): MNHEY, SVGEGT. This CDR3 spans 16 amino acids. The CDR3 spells CASSYSIQGAYNEQFF. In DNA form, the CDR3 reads TGTGCCAGCAGTTACTCGATCCAGGGGGCTTACAATGAGCAGTTCTTC.

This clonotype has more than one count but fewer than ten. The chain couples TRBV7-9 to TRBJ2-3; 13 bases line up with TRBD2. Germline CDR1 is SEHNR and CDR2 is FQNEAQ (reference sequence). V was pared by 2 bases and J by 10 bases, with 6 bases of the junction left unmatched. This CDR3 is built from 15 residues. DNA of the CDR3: TGTGCCAGCAGCTTACGGACTAGCGGGAGTAGCGCGCAGTATTTT. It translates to CASSLRTSGSSAQYF.

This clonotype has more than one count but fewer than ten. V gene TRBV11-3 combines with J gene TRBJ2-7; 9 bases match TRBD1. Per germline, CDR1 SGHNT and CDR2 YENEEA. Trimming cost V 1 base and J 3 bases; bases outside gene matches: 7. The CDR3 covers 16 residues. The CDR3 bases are TGTGCCAGCAGCTTAGGCTTACGGGACAGGGTCTACGAGCAGTACTTC. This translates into CASSLGLRDRVYEQYF.

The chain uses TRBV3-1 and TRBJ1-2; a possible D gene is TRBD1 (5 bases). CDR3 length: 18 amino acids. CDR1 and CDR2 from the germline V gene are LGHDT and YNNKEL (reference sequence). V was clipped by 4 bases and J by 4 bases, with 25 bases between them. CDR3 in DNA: TGTGCCAGCAGCCCCCCTCGGAGGGGTGGGGGTATAATCTATGGCTACACCTTC. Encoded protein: CASSPPRRGGGIIYGYTF.

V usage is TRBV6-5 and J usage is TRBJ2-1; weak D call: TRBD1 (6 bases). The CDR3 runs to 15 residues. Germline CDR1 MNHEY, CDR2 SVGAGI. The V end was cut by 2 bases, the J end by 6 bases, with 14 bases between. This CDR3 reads CASSYVGTRGNEQFF. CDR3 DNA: TGTGCCAGCAGTTACGTGGGGACAAGGGGCAATGAGCAGTTCTTC.

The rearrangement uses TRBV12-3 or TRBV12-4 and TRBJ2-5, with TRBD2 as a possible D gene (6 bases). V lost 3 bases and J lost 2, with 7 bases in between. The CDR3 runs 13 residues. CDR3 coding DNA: TGTGCCAGCAGTTTTAGCGGACAAGAGACCCAGTACTTC. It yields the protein CASSFSGQETQYF.

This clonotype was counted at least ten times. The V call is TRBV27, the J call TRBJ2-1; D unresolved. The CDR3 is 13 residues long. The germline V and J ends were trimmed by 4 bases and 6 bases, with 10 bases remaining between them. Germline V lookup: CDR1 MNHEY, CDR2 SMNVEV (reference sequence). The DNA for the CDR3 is TGTGCCAGCAGTTGGGCGTTTGGCAATGAGCAGTTCTTC. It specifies CASSWAFGNEQFF.

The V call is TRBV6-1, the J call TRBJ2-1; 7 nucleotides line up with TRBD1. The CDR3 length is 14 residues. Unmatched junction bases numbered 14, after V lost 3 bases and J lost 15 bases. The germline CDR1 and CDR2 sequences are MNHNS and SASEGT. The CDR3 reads CASSERGRGWGRFF. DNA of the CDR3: TGTGCCAGCAGTGAGAGGGGGCGCGGGTGGGGGCGGTTCTTC.

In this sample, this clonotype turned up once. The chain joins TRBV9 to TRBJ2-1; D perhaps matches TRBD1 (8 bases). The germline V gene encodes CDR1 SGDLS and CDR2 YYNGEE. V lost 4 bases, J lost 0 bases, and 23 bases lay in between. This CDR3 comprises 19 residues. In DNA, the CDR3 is TGTGCCAGCAGCATTAGATGGGAGGGGACAGGCAACTCCTACAATGAGCAGTTCTTC. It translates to CASSIRWEGTGNSYNEQFF.